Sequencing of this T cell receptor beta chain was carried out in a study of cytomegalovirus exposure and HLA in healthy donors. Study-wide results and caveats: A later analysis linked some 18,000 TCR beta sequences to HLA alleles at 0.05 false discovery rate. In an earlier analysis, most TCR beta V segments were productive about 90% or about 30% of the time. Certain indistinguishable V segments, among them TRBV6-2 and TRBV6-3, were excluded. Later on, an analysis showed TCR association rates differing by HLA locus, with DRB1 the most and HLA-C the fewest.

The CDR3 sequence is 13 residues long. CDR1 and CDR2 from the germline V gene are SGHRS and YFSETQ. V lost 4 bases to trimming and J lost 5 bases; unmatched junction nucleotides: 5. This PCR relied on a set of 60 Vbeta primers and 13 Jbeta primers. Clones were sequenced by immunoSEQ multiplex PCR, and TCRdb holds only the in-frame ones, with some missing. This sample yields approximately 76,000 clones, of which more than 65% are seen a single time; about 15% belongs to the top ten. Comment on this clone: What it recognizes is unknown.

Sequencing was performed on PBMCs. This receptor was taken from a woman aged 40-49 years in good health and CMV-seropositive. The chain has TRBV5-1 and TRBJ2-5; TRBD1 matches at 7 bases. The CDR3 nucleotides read TGCGCCAGCAGCGTGGGACAGACGGAGACCCAGTACTTC. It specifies CASSVGQTETQYF. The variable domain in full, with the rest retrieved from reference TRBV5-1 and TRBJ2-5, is KAGVTQTPRYLIKTRGQQVTLSCSPISGHRSVSWYQQTPGQGLQFLFEYFSETQRNKGNFPGRFSGRQFSNSRSEMNVSTLELGDSALYLCASSVGQTETQYFGPGTRLLVL.